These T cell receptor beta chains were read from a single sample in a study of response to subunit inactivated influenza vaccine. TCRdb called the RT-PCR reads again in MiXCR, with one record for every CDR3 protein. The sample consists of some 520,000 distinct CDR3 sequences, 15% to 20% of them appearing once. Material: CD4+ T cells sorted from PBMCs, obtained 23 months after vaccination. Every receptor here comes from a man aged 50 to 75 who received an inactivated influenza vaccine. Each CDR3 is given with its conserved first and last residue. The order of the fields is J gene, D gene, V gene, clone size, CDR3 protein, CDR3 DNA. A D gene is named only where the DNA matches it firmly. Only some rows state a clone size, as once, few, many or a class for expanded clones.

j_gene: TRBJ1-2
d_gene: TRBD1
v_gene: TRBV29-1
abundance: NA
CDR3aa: CSVDTGGYYGYTF
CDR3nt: TGCAGCGTCGACACAGGGGGCTACTATGGCTACACCTTC

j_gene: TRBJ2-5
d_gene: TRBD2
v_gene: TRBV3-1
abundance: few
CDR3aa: CASSLGGGLARTFETQYF
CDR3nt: TGTGCCAGCAGCCTCGGGGGGGGACTAGCTAGGACGTTTGAGACCCAGTACTTC

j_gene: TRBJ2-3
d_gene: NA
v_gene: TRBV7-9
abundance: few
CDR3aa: CASSLDNTDTQYF
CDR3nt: TGTGCCAGCAGCCTGGACAACACAGATACGCAGTATTTT

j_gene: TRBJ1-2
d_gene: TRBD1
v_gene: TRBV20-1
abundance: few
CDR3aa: CSARATGQVSSNYGYTF
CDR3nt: TGCAGTGCTAGAGCAACGGGACAGGTCTCTTCTAACTATGGCTACACCTTC

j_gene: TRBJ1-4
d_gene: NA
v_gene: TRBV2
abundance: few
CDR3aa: CASSGQSTNEKLFF
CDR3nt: TGTGCCAGCAGTGGACAGTCAACTAATGAAAAACTGTTTTTT

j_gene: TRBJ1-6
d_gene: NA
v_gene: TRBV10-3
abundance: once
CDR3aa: CAISESGVWGYNSPLHF
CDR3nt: TGTGCCATCAGTGAGTCTGGGGTATGGGGATATAATTCACCCCTCCACTTT

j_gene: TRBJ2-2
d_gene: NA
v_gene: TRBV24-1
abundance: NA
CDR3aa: CATQRRGGTGELFF
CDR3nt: TGTGCCACCCAACGGCGGGGTGGCACCGGGGAGCTGTTTTTT

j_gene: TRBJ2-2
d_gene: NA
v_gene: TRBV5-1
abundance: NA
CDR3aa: CASSFGGGLNTGELFF
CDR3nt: TGCGCCAGCAGCTTCGGCGGGGGCCTGAACACCGGGGAGCTGTTTTTT

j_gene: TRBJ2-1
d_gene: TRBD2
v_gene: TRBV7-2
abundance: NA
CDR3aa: CASSLEGGGTEQFF
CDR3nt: TGTGCCAGCAGCCTAGAGGGCGGGGGGACGGAGCAGTTCTTC

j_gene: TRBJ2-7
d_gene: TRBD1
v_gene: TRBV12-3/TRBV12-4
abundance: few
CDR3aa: CASSLGTGREQYF
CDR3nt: TGTGCCAGCAGTTTAGGGACAGGGCGCGAGCAGTACTTC

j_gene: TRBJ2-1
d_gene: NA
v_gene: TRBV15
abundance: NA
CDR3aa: CATSRSGFYNEQFF
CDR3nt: TGTGCCACCAGCAGATCGGGATTTTACAATGAGCAGTTCTTC

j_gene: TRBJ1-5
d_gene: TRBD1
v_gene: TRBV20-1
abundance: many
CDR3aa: CSARNPRDRGHQPQHF
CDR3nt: TGCAGTGCTAGAAATCCCCGGGACAGGGGGCATCAGCCCCAGCATTTT

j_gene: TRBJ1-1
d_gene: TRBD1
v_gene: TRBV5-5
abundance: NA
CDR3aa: CASSPTGGRVNTEAFF
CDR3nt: TGTGCCAGCAGCCCCACAGGGGGACGGGTGAACACTGAAGCTTTCTTT

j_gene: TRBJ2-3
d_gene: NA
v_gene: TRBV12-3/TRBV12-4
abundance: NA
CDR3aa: CASSRPGSTDTQYF
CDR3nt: TGTGCCAGCAGCCGACCGGGCTCCACAGATACGCAGTATTTT

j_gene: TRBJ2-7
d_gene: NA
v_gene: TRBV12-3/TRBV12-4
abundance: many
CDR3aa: CASSLGLHEQYF
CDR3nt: TGTGCCAGCAGTTTAGGTCTACACGAGCAGTACTTC

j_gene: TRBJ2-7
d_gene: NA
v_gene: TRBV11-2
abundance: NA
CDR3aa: CASSEPGHLRYEQYF
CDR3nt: TGTGCCAGCAGCGAACCGGGACATCTTCGCTACGAGCAGTACTTC

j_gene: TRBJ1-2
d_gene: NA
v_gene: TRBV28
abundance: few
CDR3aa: CASSFGSSNYGYTF
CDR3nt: TGTGCCAGCAGTTTCGGCTCCAGCAACTATGGCTACACCTTC